This T cell receptor beta chain was recorded in a study of cytomegalovirus exposure and HLA in healthy donors. Primers included in the PCR were 60 Vbeta and 13 Jbeta primers. The method was immunoSEQ multiplex PCR; TCRdb's version includes in-frame clones alone and lacks a portion of them. Among around 130,000 clones listed, around 82% were seen once. J was trimmed by 3 bases and V by 3 bases; bases with no gene match: 14. CDR1 is LNHDA and CDR2 is SQIVND in the germline V gene (reference sequence). This CDR3 contains 18 residues. The sequence derives from a man aged 50 to 59 in good health and CMV-seronegative. The sequencing sample was made of PBMCs. The gene calls are TRBV19 and TRBJ2-1; the match to TRBD2 covers 7 bases. This CDR3 is CASSIVGRPRGNYNEQFF. DNA of the CDR3: TGTGCCAGTAGTATTGTCGGGAGGCCCCGGGGCAACTACAATGAGCAGTTCTTC.